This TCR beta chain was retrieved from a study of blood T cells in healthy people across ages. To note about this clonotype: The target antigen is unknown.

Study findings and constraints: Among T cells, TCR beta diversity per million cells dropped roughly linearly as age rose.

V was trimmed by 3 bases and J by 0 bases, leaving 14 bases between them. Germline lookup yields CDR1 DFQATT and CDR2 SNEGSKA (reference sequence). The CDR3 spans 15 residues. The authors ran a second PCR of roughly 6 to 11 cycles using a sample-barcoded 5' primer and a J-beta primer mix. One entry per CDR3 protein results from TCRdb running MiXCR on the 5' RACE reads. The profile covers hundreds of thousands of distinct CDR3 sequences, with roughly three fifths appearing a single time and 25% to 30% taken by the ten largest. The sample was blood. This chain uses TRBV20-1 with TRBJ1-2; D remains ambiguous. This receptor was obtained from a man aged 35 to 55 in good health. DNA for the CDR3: TGCAGTGCTAGTTTGAGCGTTACCTCTAACTATGGCTACACCTTC. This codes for CSASLSVTSNYGYTF.